This TCR beta chain comes out of a study of control samples from healthy donors and cancer patients. This CDR3 is 16 amino acids long. CDR1 is SGHNT and CDR2 is YENEEA in the germline V gene. V lost 4 bases and J lost 2; bases outside the gene matches: 6. TCRdb's table, derived via immunoSEQ multiplex PCR, lists solely in-frame clones and lacks some. The sample contains 90,000 to 150,000 clones, more than 70% of which appear only once. Input material: blood. V usage is TRBV11-3 and J usage is TRBJ1-1, with TRBD1 matching 11 bases. This receptor was identified in a man aged 35 to 55 in good health. CDR3 sequence reads: CASSYGQGAGNTEAFF. In DNA form, the CDR3 reads TGTGCCAGCAGCTACGGACAGGGGGCAGGTAACACTGAAGCTTTCTTT.